These T cell receptor beta chains were read from a single sample in a study of T cell responses to AZD1222 COVID-19 vaccine. Measured with immunoSEQ multiplex PCR; TCRdb has only the in-frame clones, and not every one. The table has around 140,000 clones, about 92% seen once. The material sequenced was peripheral blood, taken 28 days after the second AZD1222 dose. These receptor sequences come from an adult who received the AZD1222 COVID-19 vaccine. Both conserved end residues are part of each CDR3. The order of the fields is CDR3 DNA, CDR3 protein, D gene, clone size, J gene, V gene. A D gene is named only where the DNA matches it firmly. Size tells how often a clone was seen (once, few, many) or the class of an expanded clone, and some rows leave it out.

CDR3 DNA: TGTGCCAGCAGTTTTCGGGTGACCGGGGAGCTGTTTTTT
CDR3 protein: CASSFRVTGELFF
D gene: -
clone size: once
J gene: TRBJ2-2
V gene: TRBV28

CDR3 DNA: TGTGCCAGCAGCTTAAGAAGGGATCTAAGATTTTGGACAGATACGCAGTATTTT
CDR3 protein: CASSLRRDLRFWTDTQYF
D gene: -
clone size: -
J gene: TRBJ2-3
V gene: TRBV11-2

CDR3 DNA: TGTGCCAGCAGTTCTCCCCCTTCGATTAAGCAGTACTTC
CDR3 protein: CASSSPPSIKQYF
D gene: -
clone size: once
J gene: TRBJ2-7
V gene: TRBV28

CDR3 DNA: TGTGCCAGCAGCTTAGCGAGCTCCTACAATGAGCAGTTCTTC
CDR3 protein: CASSLASSYNEQFF
D gene: -
clone size: -
J gene: TRBJ2-1
V gene: TRBV5-5

CDR3 DNA: TGTGCCAGTAGACCAAGTGGGGCCACAGATACGCAGTATTTT
CDR3 protein: CASRPSGATDTQYF
D gene: -
clone size: -
J gene: TRBJ2-3
V gene: TRBV19

CDR3 DNA: TGTGCCAGCAGTGTCGGCATGAACACTGAAGCTTTCTTT
CDR3 protein: CASSVGMNTEAFF
D gene: -
clone size: -
J gene: TRBJ1-1
V gene: TRBV9

CDR3 DNA: TGTGCCAGCAGTTACTCGAGGCTAGCGGGAGAGTTCTCCTACAATGAGCAGTTCTTC
CDR3 protein: CASSYSRLAGEFSYNEQFF
D gene: TRBD2
clone size: -
J gene: TRBJ2-1
V gene: TRBV6-2/TRBV6-3

CDR3 DNA: TGTGCCAGCAGATCAGGGGCTCTAAGTCAGCCCCAGCATTTT
CDR3 protein: CASRSGALSQPQHF
D gene: -
clone size: -
J gene: TRBJ1-5
V gene: TRBV28

CDR3 DNA: TGTGCCAGCAGTGTCGGGACAGGGAACACTGAAGCTTTCTTT
CDR3 protein: CASSVGTGNTEAFF
D gene: TRBD1
clone size: -
J gene: TRBJ1-1
V gene: TRBV6-4

CDR3 DNA: TGTGCCAGCAGCCCCCGGGACTCCCTCACCGGGGAGCTGTTTTTT
CDR3 protein: CASSPRDSLTGELFF
D gene: -
clone size: -
J gene: TRBJ2-2
V gene: TRBV27

CDR3 DNA: TGTGCCAGCAGCTTGACCGGGACCAGGACCTACACCTTC
CDR3 protein: CASSLTGTRTYTF
D gene: -
clone size: -
J gene: TRBJ1-2
V gene: TRBV5-8

CDR3 DNA: TGTGCCAGCAGCCCAGGGGGGGGAGAGAACACCATATATTTT
CDR3 protein: CASSPGGGENTIYF
D gene: TRBD1
clone size: -
J gene: TRBJ1-3
V gene: TRBV7-2

CDR3 DNA: TGTGCCAGTAGTATAAGCGGGACAGTGAATTCACCCCTCCACTTT
CDR3 protein: CASSISGTVNSPLHF
D gene: TRBD1
clone size: -
J gene: TRBJ1-6
V gene: TRBV19

CDR3 DNA: TGTGCCAGCTCACCCCAGGGGGCGGAGGGCACTGAAGCTTTCTTT
CDR3 protein: CASSPQGAEGTEAFF
D gene: TRBD1
clone size: -
J gene: TRBJ1-1
V gene: TRBV18

CDR3 DNA: TGCGCCAGCAGCCAAGATATGGGACAGGGGGCTTCCTATGGCTACACCTTC
CDR3 protein: CASSQDMGQGASYGYTF
D gene: TRBD1
clone size: -
J gene: TRBJ1-2
V gene: TRBV4-3

CDR3 DNA: TGTGCCAGCAGCTCCAGGGGCTACGAGCAGTACTTC
CDR3 protein: CASSSRGYEQYF
D gene: -
clone size: once
J gene: TRBJ2-7
V gene: TRBV6-2/TRBV6-3

CDR3 DNA: TGTGCCACCAGCAGAGGACGTTCGGCAGGGGTTGGAAACACCATATATTTT
CDR3 protein: CATSRGRSAGVGNTIYF
D gene: -
clone size: once
J gene: TRBJ1-3
V gene: TRBV15

CDR3 DNA: TGCGCCAGCAGCCTATTTTCTTTAGGACAGGGTCCCCGACCCTATGGCTACACCTTC
CDR3 protein: CASSLFSLGQGPRPYGYTF
D gene: TRBD1
clone size: -
J gene: TRBJ1-2
V gene: TRBV5-1

CDR3 DNA: TGTGCCAGCAGCTCCTCCCGCTCTGGAAACACCATATATTTT
CDR3 protein: CASSSSRSGNTIYF
D gene: -
clone size: -
J gene: TRBJ1-3
V gene: TRBV7-8

CDR3 DNA: TGTGCCAGCAGTTTTCGACAGGGGGGCAATGAGCAGTTCTTC
CDR3 protein: CASSFRQGGNEQFF
D gene: TRBD1
clone size: -
J gene: TRBJ2-1
V gene: TRBV28

CDR3 DNA: TGCGCCAGCAGTTTGATCGGGCAGCTGGGGGAGACCCAGTACTTC
CDR3 protein: CASSLIGQLGETQYF
D gene: -
clone size: -
J gene: TRBJ2-5
V gene: TRBV5-1

CDR3 DNA: TGTGCCAGCAGCAGGACAGGGTTCACTGAAGCTTTCTTT
CDR3 protein: CASSRTGFTEAFF
D gene: TRBD1
clone size: -
J gene: TRBJ1-1
V gene: TRBV28

CDR3 DNA: TGTGCCAGCAGCGAGGGAAGACAGGGGCCCTTGACCGGGGAGCTGTTTTTT
CDR3 protein: CASSEGRQGPLTGELFF
D gene: TRBD1
clone size: -
J gene: TRBJ2-2
V gene: TRBV9

CDR3 DNA: TGTGCCACCAGTGATTTTGGGTCGATTCGGGCCGACGAGCAGTTCTTC
CDR3 protein: CATSDFGSIRADEQFF
D gene: -
clone size: few
J gene: TRBJ2-1
V gene: TRBV24-1

CDR3 DNA: TGTGCCAGCAGCCAGACAGGGGCGGACACTGAAGCTTTCTTT
CDR3 protein: CASSQTGADTEAFF
D gene: TRBD1
clone size: once
J gene: TRBJ1-1
V gene: TRBV6-6

CDR3 DNA: TGTGCCAGCAGCCGTCCCGGGACCTCAACCTACGAGCAGTACTTC
CDR3 protein: CASSRPGTSTYEQYF
D gene: -
clone size: medium-sized
J gene: TRBJ2-7
V gene: TRBV27

CDR3 DNA: TGTGCCTGGAGTGACACAACCGTCTATGGCTACACCTTC
CDR3 protein: CAWSDTTVYGYTF
D gene: -
clone size: -
J gene: TRBJ1-2
V gene: TRBV30

CDR3 DNA: TGTGCCAGCAGTTACTCAGGGGAAACGGAGACCCAGTACTTC
CDR3 protein: CASSYSGETETQYF
D gene: -
clone size: once
J gene: TRBJ2-5
V gene: TRBV6-5

CDR3 DNA: TGTGCCAGCAGCCGCCCCGGGACAGACTCCTACGAGCAGTACTTC
CDR3 protein: CASSRPGTDSYEQYF
D gene: TRBD1
clone size: -
J gene: TRBJ2-7
V gene: TRBV6-2/TRBV6-3

CDR3 DNA: TGTGCCAGCAGCTTAGACCCGGCAGCTTCAACTAATGAAAAACTGTTTTTT
CDR3 protein: CASSLDPAASTNEKLFF
D gene: -
clone size: -
J gene: TRBJ1-4
V gene: TRBV7-2

CDR3 DNA: TGTGCCAGCAGCTCTGACAGGGGGCCTTACAATGAGCAGTTCTTC
CDR3 protein: CASSSDRGPYNEQFF
D gene: TRBD1
clone size: -
J gene: TRBJ2-1
V gene: TRBV7-2

CDR3 DNA: TGTGCCAGCAGCACCAACCACGAGACCCAGTACTTC
CDR3 protein: CASSTNHETQYF
D gene: -
clone size: -
J gene: TRBJ2-5
V gene: TRBV9

CDR3 DNA: TGCGCCAGCAGCTCAGCCAGGGAGTCGTATGGCTACACCTTC
CDR3 protein: CASSSARESYGYTF
D gene: -
clone size: -
J gene: TRBJ1-2
V gene: TRBV5-1

CDR3 DNA: TGTGCCTGGAGTGTATCTCTAGCGGGGGCGGACAATGAGCAGTTCTTC
CDR3 protein: CAWSVSLAGADNEQFF
D gene: TRBD2
clone size: -
J gene: TRBJ2-1
V gene: TRBV30

CDR3 DNA: TGTGCCAGTAGTATAGTGACAGGGGCGGAAGATACGCAGTATTTT
CDR3 protein: CASSIVTGAEDTQYF
D gene: TRBD1
clone size: -
J gene: TRBJ2-3
V gene: TRBV19

CDR3 DNA: TGTGCCAGCAGGACAGGGTCTAGAGACTATGGCTACACCTTC
CDR3 protein: CASRTGSRDYGYTF
D gene: TRBD1
clone size: -
J gene: TRBJ1-2
V gene: TRBV28

CDR3 DNA: TGTGCCAGTAGTATGGAGGTTGGCTACACCTTC
CDR3 protein: CASSMEVGYTF
D gene: -
clone size: -
J gene: TRBJ1-2
V gene: TRBV19

CDR3 DNA: TGTGCCAGCAGCATAAGACAGGGGGATCAGCCCCAGCATTTT
CDR3 protein: CASSIRQGDQPQHF
D gene: TRBD1
clone size: -
J gene: TRBJ1-5
V gene: TRBV5-6

CDR3 DNA: TGTGCCAGCAGGGACAGTATGAACACTGAAGCTTTCTTT
CDR3 protein: CASRDSMNTEAFF
D gene: -
clone size: -
J gene: TRBJ1-1
V gene: TRBV2

CDR3 DNA: TGTGCCAGCAGCCCGAGAGCAGGGGGAATAGATACGCAGTATTTT
CDR3 protein: CASSPRAGGIDTQYF
D gene: TRBD1
clone size: -
J gene: TRBJ2-3
V gene: TRBV16

CDR3 DNA: TGTGCCAGCAGTTCTCTAATACCTACAGGGCCAGGAGCCTACGAGCAGTACTTC
CDR3 protein: CASSSLIPTGPGAYEQYF
D gene: -
clone size: -
J gene: TRBJ2-7
V gene: TRBV28

CDR3 DNA: TGTGCCAGCAGTTTATCCAGGGGAAAAGCTTTCTTT
CDR3 protein: CASSLSRGKAFF
D gene: -
clone size: -
J gene: TRBJ1-1
V gene: TRBV28

CDR3 DNA: TGTGCCTCAAAAGGGAGTGTACAAGAGACCCAGTACTTC
CDR3 protein: CASKGSVQETQYF
D gene: -
clone size: -
J gene: TRBJ2-5
V gene: TRBV10-3

CDR3 DNA: TGCGCCAGCAGCACATCGACAGGGACTGGAAACACCATATATTTT
CDR3 protein: CASSTSTGTGNTIYF
D gene: TRBD1
clone size: -
J gene: TRBJ1-3
V gene: TRBV5-1

CDR3 DNA: TGTGCCAGCAGTCTCCCTCCCGGGTACAATGAGCAGTTCTTC
CDR3 protein: CASSLPPGYNEQFF
D gene: -
clone size: -
J gene: TRBJ2-1
V gene: TRBV6-2/TRBV6-3

CDR3 DNA: TGCGCCAGCAGCCCCGGACAGAACTTCTACAATGAGCAGTTCTTC
CDR3 protein: CASSPGQNFYNEQFF
D gene: -
clone size: -
J gene: TRBJ2-1
V gene: TRBV5-1

CDR3 DNA: TGTGCCAGCAGCTTAGCCATCAGGGGCTCACCCCTCCACTTT
CDR3 protein: CASSLAIRGSPLHF
D gene: -
clone size: -
J gene: TRBJ1-6
V gene: TRBV7-9

CDR3 DNA: TGTGCCAGTGCCAGCCGGGATTCACCCCTCCACTTT
CDR3 protein: CASASRDSPLHF
D gene: -
clone size: -
J gene: TRBJ1-6
V gene: TRBV19

CDR3 DNA: TGCGCCAGCGCGGACATAAGAAGGAACAGGGACCAAGAGACCCAGTACTTC
CDR3 protein: CASADIRRNRDQETQYF
D gene: -
clone size: -
J gene: TRBJ2-5
V gene: TRBV5-1

CDR3 DNA: TGTGCCAGCAGTAAAACAGGGTCCTACACCATATATTTT
CDR3 protein: CASSKTGSYTIYF
D gene: -
clone size: -
J gene: TRBJ1-3
V gene: TRBV12-3/TRBV12-4

CDR3 DNA: TGTGCCAGCAGCTTATCGAGCCAGGGAGGCAATCAGCCCCAGCATTTT
CDR3 protein: CASSLSSQGGNQPQHF
D gene: -
clone size: -
J gene: TRBJ1-5
V gene: TRBV7-6

CDR3 DNA: TGCGCCAGCAGTCTCCGGGACAGGGACTTTAATGAGCAGTTCTTC
CDR3 protein: CASSLRDRDFNEQFF
D gene: TRBD1
clone size: -
J gene: TRBJ2-1
V gene: TRBV10-1

CDR3 DNA: TGTGCCATCAGTGAGTCGACAGGGGAAAACATTCAGTACTTC
CDR3 protein: CAISESTGENIQYF
D gene: TRBD1
clone size: once
J gene: TRBJ2-4
V gene: TRBV10-3

CDR3 DNA: -
CDR3 protein: CASSVGLGSATF
D gene: -
clone size: -
J gene: TRBJ1-2
V gene: TRBV9